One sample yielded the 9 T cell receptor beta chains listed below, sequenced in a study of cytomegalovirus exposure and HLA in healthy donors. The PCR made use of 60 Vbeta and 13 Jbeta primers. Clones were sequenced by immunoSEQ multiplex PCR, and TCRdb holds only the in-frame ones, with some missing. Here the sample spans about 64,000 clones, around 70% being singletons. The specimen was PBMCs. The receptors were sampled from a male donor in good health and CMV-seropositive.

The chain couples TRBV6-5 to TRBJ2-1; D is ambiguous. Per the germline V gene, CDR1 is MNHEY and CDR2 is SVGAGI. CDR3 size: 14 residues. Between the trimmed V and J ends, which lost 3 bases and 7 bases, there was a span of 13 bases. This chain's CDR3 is CASSYAAGLNEQFF. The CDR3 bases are TGTGCCAGCAGTTATGCCGCCGGGTTGAATGAGCAGTTCTTC.

As DNA, the CDR3 is TGTGCCAGCAGCAGACGGGGATCGAACACCGGGGAGCTGTTTTTT. Translated: CASSRRGSNTGELFF. The rearrangement links TRBV7-9 to TRBJ2-2; the D gene is possibly TRBD2 (5 bases). Germline assignment: CDR1 SEHNR and CDR2 FQNEAQ (reference sequence). The CDR3 spans 15 residues. The V end lost 5 bases, the J end lost 0 bases, and 10 bases lay between the germline ends.

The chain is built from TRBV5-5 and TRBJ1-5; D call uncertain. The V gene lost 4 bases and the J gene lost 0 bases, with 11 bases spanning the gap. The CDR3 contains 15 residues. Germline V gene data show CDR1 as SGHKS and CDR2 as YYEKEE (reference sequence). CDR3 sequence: CASSLAVHSNQPQHF. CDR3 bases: TGTGCCAGCAGCCTAGCGGTTCATAGCAATCAGCCCCAGCATTTT.

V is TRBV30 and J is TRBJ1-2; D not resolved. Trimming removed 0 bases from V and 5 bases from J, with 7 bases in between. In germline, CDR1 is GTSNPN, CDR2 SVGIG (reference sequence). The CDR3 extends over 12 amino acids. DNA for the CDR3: TGTGCCTGGAGTGTTGCGGGGTATGGCTACACCTTC. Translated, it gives CAWSVAGYGYTF.

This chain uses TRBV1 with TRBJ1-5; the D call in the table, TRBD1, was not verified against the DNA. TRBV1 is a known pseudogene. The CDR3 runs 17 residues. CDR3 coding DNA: TGCACCAGCAGCCAAGATCTCAGGGAATATAGCAATCAGCCCCAGCATTTT. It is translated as CTSSQDLREYSNQPQHF.

For the CDR3, the DNA is TGTGCCAGCTCACCCCGGGAGAGCTACGAGCAGTACTTC. Translated, it gives CASSPRESYEQYF. The chain combines TRBV18 with TRBJ2-7, with a tentative D call TRBD2 (6 bases). Trimming left V 3 bases short and J 3 bases short, with 9 bases between. Germline CDR1 reads KGHSH; CDR2 reads LQKENI. The CDR3 has 13 amino acids.

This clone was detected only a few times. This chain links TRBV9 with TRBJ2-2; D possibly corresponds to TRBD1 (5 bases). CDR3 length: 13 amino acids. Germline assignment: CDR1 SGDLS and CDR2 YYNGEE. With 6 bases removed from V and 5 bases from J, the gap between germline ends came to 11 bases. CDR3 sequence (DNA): TGTGCCAGCAACTTAGGGGAAACCGGGGAGCTGTTTTTT. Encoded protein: CASNLGETGELFF.

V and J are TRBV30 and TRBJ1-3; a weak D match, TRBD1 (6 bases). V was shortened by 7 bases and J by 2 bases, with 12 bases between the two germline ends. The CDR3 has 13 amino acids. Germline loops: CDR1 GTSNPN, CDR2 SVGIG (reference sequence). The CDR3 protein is CALIRTAGNTIYF. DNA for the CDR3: TGTGCCTTGATAAGGACAGCTGGAAACACCATATATTTT.

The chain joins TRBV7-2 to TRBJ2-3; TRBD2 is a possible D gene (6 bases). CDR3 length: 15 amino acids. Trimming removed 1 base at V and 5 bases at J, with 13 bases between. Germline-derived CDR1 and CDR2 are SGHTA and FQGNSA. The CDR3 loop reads CASSLGTIVGDTQYF. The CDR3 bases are TGTGCCAGCAGCTTAGGGACTATCGTTGGAGATACGCAGTATTTT.